The sequence of this TCR beta chain was determined in a study of T-cell reconstitution after alpha-beta-depleted transplantation in children. Construction of the TCRbeta library involved unique molecular identifiers. TCRdb reprocessed the PCR reads via MiXCR and lists one record per CDR3 protein. The sample holds about 980,000 distinct CDR3 sequences, 25% to 30% seen once. Trimming removed 4 bases from V and 5 bases from J, with 10 bases in between. Per germline, CDR1 SGHKS and CDR2 YYEKEE (reference sequence). The CDR3 loop spans 13 amino acids. This clonotype showed up just once. The clonotype originates from a boy under two years old who had a stem cell transplant for SCID, so the T cells may come from the graft donor. The specimen was PBMCs, mostly from graft donor cells, collected 360 days after TCRalphabeta/CD19-depleted stem cell transplant. The chain is built from TRBV5-5 and TRBJ2-1; weak D call: TRBD2 (6 bases). The CDR3 reads CASSRRRDNEQFF. DNA of the CDR3: TGTGCCAGCAGCCGAAGGAGGGACAATGAGCAGTTCTTC.